This TCR beta chain was sequenced during a study of blood T cell repertoires in COVID-19. The CDR3 is 11 residues long. Germline values: CDR1 MNHEY, CDR2 SVGAGI. V dropped 6 bases and J dropped 7 bases, with 10 bases sitting between them. TCRdb keeps only in-frame clones here, not all; method: immunoSEQ multiplex PCR. This sample carries over 600,000 clones, 70% to 90% of them seen once, and the ten largest clones take roughly 0.25%. Sequencing used peripheral blood. This chain links TRBV6-5 with TRBJ2-7, with a weak D call TRBD2 (5 bases). This clonotype was obtained from a woman aged 18-35 years with acute or convalescent COVID-19. For the CDR3, the DNA is TGTGCCAGCAGCAGAGGGAGAGAGCAGTACTTC. Translated, it gives CASSRGREQYF.